One and the same sample provided the 9 T cell receptor beta chains below, sequenced in a study of blood T cell repertoires in COVID-19 (TCRdb year 2020). Library preparation used the immunoSEQ multiplex PCR assay. The clones in this table, taken by TCRdb from immuneACCESS, are in-frame only. Not every clone is retained; where verified, under half of the shortfall comes from an unresolved V gene, and the cause of the rest is unknown. The sample yields about 250,000 clones; around 84% were counted once. The ten top clones hold 1.5% of the sample. Input material: peripheral blood. Receptor source: a woman in her thirties or forties who had recovered from COVID-19.

The V call is TRBV2, the J call TRBJ2-7, with D maybe TRBD2 (7 bases). The germline gives CDR1 SNHLY, CDR2 FYNNEI. Trimming took 2 bases from V and 6 from J, leaving 20 bases between them. This CDR3 region has 16 residues. Here the CDR3 DNA reads TGTGCCAGCAGTGAAAGGAGTTGGGGGGGCTTCCGCGAGCAGTACTTC. Protein: CASSERSWGGFREQYF.

The rearrangement joins TRBV18 to TRBJ2-1; D not certain. Germline V gene data show CDR1 as KGHSH and CDR2 as LQKENI. With 3 bases removed from V and 4 bases from J, the gap between germline ends came to 7 bases. The CDR3 is 13 amino acids. The CDR3 reads CASSPTGYNEQFF. In DNA form, the CDR3 reads TGTGCCAGCTCACCTACCGGTTACAATGAGCAGTTCTTC.

The chain has TRBV6-5 and TRBJ2-7; 11 nucleotides match TRBD1. Germline values: CDR1 MNHEY, CDR2 SVGAGI. J was trimmed by 3 bases and V by 4 bases; bases with no gene match: 2. CDR3 size: 14 residues. The CDR3 region has the DNA TGTGCCAGCAGTTCTGGGACAGGGGGCTACGAGCAGTACTTC. Translation: CASSSGTGGYEQYF.

This clone occurred once. The CDR3 DNA reads TGCGCCAGCAGCTTGACGGTCAATGGAAACACCATATATTTT. It encodes CASSLTVNGNTIYF. The chain joins TRBV5-1 to TRBJ1-3; D is uncertain. V shed 1 base and J shed 3 bases, with 8 bases lying between them. This CDR3 is built from 14 residues. Per the germline V gene, CDR1 is SGHRS and CDR2 is YFSETQ.

This rearrangement joins TRBV7-9 to TRBJ1-2, with no clear D. From germline, CDR1 is SEHNR and CDR2 FQNEAQ (reference sequence). The ends were cut back, 2 bases at V and 3 bases at J, with 13 bases in the middle. The CDR3 is made up of 15 amino acids. CDR3: CASSLLSGTDYGYTF. The CDR3 nucleotides are TGTGCCAGCAGCTTACTATCGGGAACGGACTATGGCTACACCTTC.

The chain joins TRBV28 to TRBJ2-5, with 7 bases fitting TRBD1. Germline CDR1 and CDR2: MDHEN and SYDVKM. The J segment lost 5 bases and the V segment lost 6 bases, leaving 12 bases of the junction unmatched. The CDR3 has 15 residues. CDR3 sequence (DNA): TGTGCCAGCAGGTTGAGGGGGCGAGAAGGGGAGACCCAGTACTTC. Residues: CASRLRGREGETQYF.

This chain uses TRBV24-1 with TRBJ1-2; D perhaps matches TRBD1 (6 bases). The V end was cut by 3 bases, the J end by 0 bases, with 10 bases between. The CDR3 contains 15 residues. CDR1 KGHDR and CDR2 SFDVKD come from the germline V gene. The CDR3 DNA reads TGTGCCACCAGTGATCCGAGGACAGCTAACTATGGCTACACCTTC. Translating gives CATSDPRTANYGYTF.

The chain carries TRBV2 and TRBJ1-4; 9 bases line up with TRBD1. The CDR3 is 15 residues long. Germline CDR1 reads SNHLY; CDR2 reads FYNNEI. The V and J ends lost 1 base and 8 bases, in that order; junction bases with no gene match: 5. The CDR3 sequence: CASSEVGDREEKLFF. The DNA for the CDR3 is TGTGCCAGCAGTGAAGTTGGGGACAGGGAGGAAAAACTGTTTTTT.

This sequence joins TRBV7-9 and TRBJ1-4; no reliable D call. Germline lookup yields CDR1 SEHNR and CDR2 FQNEAQ (reference sequence). Trimming stripped 5 bases from V and 5 bases from J, with 9 bases between. The length of the CDR3 is 13 residues. CDR3 amino acids: CASSLRRNEKLFF. The CDR3 DNA is TGTGCCAGCAGCCTAAGGCGGAATGAAAAACTGTTTTTT.